The 13 T cell receptor beta chains presented below share a single source sample, sequenced in a study of CD8+CD57+ T cells in acquired aplastic anemia. CD8+CD57+ cell expansion, shown by flow cytometry, had occurred in the patients selected for sequencing. Both TCR beta VDJ combination and CDR3 sequence profiling were carried out. Genomic DNA was the template for this profiling. One entry per CDR3 protein, called by TCRdb with MiXCR from the reads. Among some 150,000 distinct CDR3 sequences listed, roughly 48% were seen once. Specimen: sorted CD4+, CD8+, or CD8+CD57+ T cells (not recorded which) from PBMCs. The receptors derive from a human donor with aplastic anemia.

The chain is built from TRBV19 and TRBJ2-5; 8 bases align to TRBD2. This CDR3 spans 16 amino acids. Germline-derived CDR1 and CDR2 are LNHDA and SQIVND (reference sequence). Trimming removed 6 bases from V and 2 bases from J; junction bases left unmatched: 11. Here the CDR3 reads CASSLSSGRSQETQYF. In DNA form, the CDR3 reads TGTGCCAGTAGCCTCTCTAGCGGGCGATCTCAAGAGACCCAGTACTTC.

This chain connects TRBV4-1 to TRBJ2-7, with a tentative D call TRBD1 (6 bases). This CDR3 is built from 14 residues. The V and J ends lost 3 bases and 5 bases respectively, with 14 bases between them. Germline V lookup: CDR1 MGHRA, CDR2 YSYEKL. In nucleotides, the CDR3 is TGCGCCAGCAGCCAGGGAACAGGGTTCCACGAGCAGTACTTC. It is translated as CASSQGTGFHEQYF.

This clonotype was recorded many times. The chain recombines TRBV12-3 or TRBV12-4 with TRBJ1-1, with 7 bases identical to TRBD1. This CDR3 has 14 amino acids. V was pared by 7 bases and J by 5 bases, with 10 bases of the junction left unmatched. This CDR3 is CASTVTGVGTEAFF. The CDR3 nucleotides are TGTGCCAGCACCGTCACAGGGGTTGGGACTGAAGCTTTCTTT.

This clonotype has a count of ten or more. The rearrangement joins TRBV5-1 to TRBJ2-1, with TRBD2 matching over 10 bases. The CDR3 sequence is 15 residues long. Trimming removed 4 bases from V and 4 bases from J; junction bases left unmatched: 5. From germline, CDR1 is SGHRS and CDR2 YFSETQ. The chain's CDR3 is CASSPSGGAYNEQFF. For the CDR3, the DNA is TGCGCCAGCAGCCCGAGCGGGGGGGCTTACAATGAGCAGTTCTTC.

The sample holds one count of this clonotype. J is TRBJ2-7 and V is TRBV6-7; no firm D call. TRBV6-7 is known as an ORF, though its function is uncertain. V was trimmed by 5 bases and J by 6 bases, leaving 11 bases between them. The CDR3 has 12 amino acids. The CDR3 nucleotides read TGTGCCAGCAGTACTCGAGGTGGCGAGCAGTACTTC. This sequence encodes CASSTRGGEQYF.

The chain links TRBV6-1 to TRBJ1-3; tentative D call: TRBD1 (5 bases). Trimming cost V 7 bases and J 2 bases, with 9 bases left between them. This CDR3 has 13 residues. Germline assignment: CDR1 MNHNS and CDR2 SASEGT. CDR3 protein: CASNPGTGNTIYF. Written as DNA, the CDR3 is TGTGCCAGCAATCCAGGGACTGGAAACACCATATATTTT.

Turning to this clonotype: Being one base from a much bigger clone, this may be a read error. This chain connects TRBV5-5 to TRBJ1-1; possible D gene TRBD1, 6 bases. V was shortened by 0 bases and J by 7 bases, with 13 bases between the two germline ends. Germline lookup yields CDR1 SGHKS and CDR2 YYEKEE (reference sequence). This CDR3 is 14 amino acids long. Here the CDR3 reads CASSLAAGAGEAFF. The DNA of the CDR3 is TGTGCCAGCAGCTTGGCCGCAGGGGCCGGTGAAGCTTTCTTT.

V gene TRBV7-7 combines with J gene TRBJ2-5, with D tentatively TRBD2 (8 bases). CDR1 SSHAT and CDR2 FNYEAQ come from the germline V gene (reference sequence). This CDR3 has 15 amino acids. Deletions cut 4 bases from V and 11 bases from J, with 23 bases between. The CDR3 bases are TGTGCCAGCAGCTCGACAGGGTCACAATCGGGGGGGCAGTACTTC. Protein product: CASSSTGSQSGGQYF.

The chain has TRBV5-1 and TRBJ1-3, with a possible D match to TRBD1 (5 bases). The CDR3 is 16 amino acids. Germline V CDR1 and CDR2: SGHRS, YFSETQ. V shed 3 bases and J shed 3 bases, with 16 bases lying between them. The CDR3 region is CASSSNIAGRGNTIYF. The CDR3 DNA sequence: TGCGCCAGCAGCTCGAACATAGCAGGGCGTGGAAACACCATATATTTT.

The CDR3 loop reads CASSLSRQTGKTDTQYF. The CDR3 nucleotides are TGTGCCAGCAGCTTAAGCCGCCAAACGGGGAAAACAGATACGCAGTATTTT. The rearrangement links TRBV11-1 to TRBJ2-3, with D perhaps matching TRBD2 (5 bases). V was shortened by 2 bases and J by 3 bases, with 18 bases between the two germline ends. The CDR3 sequence is 17 residues long. Germline CDR1 reads SGHAT; CDR2 reads FQDESV (reference sequence).

At least ten counts were recorded for this clonotype. The chain joins TRBV5-4 to TRBJ2-2; the D call may be TRBD1 or TRBD2 (5 bases each). CDR1 and CDR2 from the germline V gene are SGHNT and YYREEE (reference sequence). The CDR3 runs 15 residues. V lost 0 bases and J lost 7, with 13 bases in between. The CDR3 spells CASSLAGADGGELFF. CDR3 DNA: TGTGCCAGCAGCTTGGCCGGGGCAGACGGCGGGGAGCTGTTTTTT.

The V gene is TRBV25-1, the J gene TRBJ2-1; D is unresolved. Germline assignment: CDR1 MGHDK and CDR2 SYGVNS. Deletions cut 0 bases from V and 10 bases from J, with 19 bases between. CDR3 length: 16 residues. The CDR3: CASSEYRVGSNYEQFF. In DNA form, the CDR3 reads TGTGCCAGCAGTGAATATAGGGTTGGGTCGAACTACGAGCAGTTCTTC.

To note about this clonotype: Possible read error: a much larger clone is one base away. The rearrangement uses TRBV6-5 and TRBJ1-2; possible D gene TRBD1, 5 bases. The germline V gene has CDR1 MNHEY and CDR2 SVGAGI. There are 14 residues in the CDR3. The CDR3 DNA sequence: TGTGCCAGCGGTTACTGGCAGGGCAACTATGGCTACACCTTC. It codes for CASGYWQGNYGYTF.